Sequencing of this T cell receptor beta chain was carried out in a study of T cells in Graves' hyperthyroidism and ophthalmopathy. Clinicians diagnosed patients from clinical symptoms, serum thyroxine and TRAb, thyroid ultrasound and orbital computed tomography. The source of the PBMCs was less than 12 ml of fresh peripheral blood. Regarding this clonotype: Its matching antigen is unknown.

Study results and caveats: Model-based prediction identified ophthalmopathy a median around 6.5 months prior to its onset.

Amplified TCR beta CDR3 regions came from RNA transcripts. An initial round of RT-PCR targeting the TCR CDR3 relied on the HTBI primer set. TCRdb reprocessed the multiplex PCR reads via MiXCR and lists one record per CDR3 protein. The sample contains around 700,000 distinct CDR3 sequences, about 19% of which appear only once. CDR3 length equals 13 residues. Per germline, CDR1 SGHDN and CDR2 FVKESK. V was shortened by 0 bases and J by 7 bases, with 9 bases between the two germline ends. The rearrangement links TRBV14 to TRBJ1-1, with a tentative D call TRBD1 (5 bases). This sequence originates from a woman aged 50 to 60 with Graves' hyperthyroidism that later progressed to Graves' ophthalmopathy. Material: blood. CDR3 amino acids: CASSQDLDSEAFF. The CDR3 region has the DNA TGTGCCAGCAGCCAAGATCTCGACAGTGAAGCTTTCTTT.